The 24 T cell receptor beta chains in this list originate from one sample, sequenced in a study of blood T cell repertoires in COVID-19. TCRdb keeps only in-frame clones here, not all; method: immunoSEQ multiplex PCR. Here the sample spans 140,000 or so clones, 60% to 85% being singletons. Sequenced input: peripheral blood. The receptors were gathered from a man aged 50-59 years with active or convalescent COVID-19.

The chain uses TRBV6-1 and TRBJ1-6; no reliable D call. With 3 bases removed from V and 4 bases from J, the gap between germline ends came to 13 bases. CDR1 is MNHNS, CDR2 SASEGT, per germline. The CDR3 extends over 16 amino acids. The CDR3 nucleotides read TGTGCCAGCAGTGATCACGCGGGGAAGTATAATTCACCCCTCCACTTT. Its translation: CASSDHAGKYNSPLHF.

The chain carries TRBV7-6 and TRBJ2-3; 12 bases fit TRBD2. The trim removed 1 base at V and 6 bases at J, leaving 5 bases unmatched. The CDR3 is 16 amino acids. Germline V CDR1 and CDR2: SGHVS, FNYEAQ. DNA of the CDR3: TGTGCCAGCAGCTTAGTACTAGCGGGAGGTGGTGATACGCAGTATTTT. It translates to CASSLVLAGGGDTQYF.

The V gene is TRBV5-6, the J gene TRBJ1-2, with D perhaps matching TRBD1 (6 bases). Deletions cut 0 bases from V and 3 bases from J, with 12 bases between. CDR1 is SGHDT and CDR2 is YYEEEE in the germline V gene. This CDR3 has 15 residues. The CDR3 reads CASSLGAGEYYGYTF. CDR3 DNA: TGTGCCAGCAGCTTGGGTGCAGGGGAATACTATGGCTACACCTTC. The variable domain in full, with the rest retrieved from reference TRBV5-6 and TRBJ1-2, is DAGVTQSPTHLIKTRGQQVTLRCSPKSGHDTVSWYQQALGQGPQFIFQYYEEEERQRGNFPDRFSGHQFPNYSSELNVNALLLGDSALYLCASSLGAGEYYGYTFGSGTRLTVV.

This clone showed up just a few times. V is TRBV24-1 and J is TRBJ1-5, with D unclear. The V end lost 6 bases, the J end lost 2 bases, and 13 bases lay between the germline ends. CDR1 and CDR2 from the germline V gene are KGHDR and SFDVKD. The CDR3 totals 15 residues. The chain's CDR3 is CATSPGRMGNQPQHF. The DNA of the CDR3 is TGTGCCACCAGTCCGGGTAGGATGGGCAATCAGCCCCAGCATTTT.

This clone was seen just once. The chain recombines TRBV5-5 with TRBJ2-1; D possibly corresponds to TRBD2 (6 bases). The germline V and J ends were trimmed by 1 base and 9 bases, with 17 bases remaining between them. CDR3 length: 15 residues. Germline loops: CDR1 SGHKS, CDR2 YYEKEE (reference sequence). CDR3: CASSLQILARTEQFF. For the CDR3, the DNA is TGTGCCAGCAGCTTGCAAATACTAGCCAGGACTGAGCAGTTCTTC.

The rearrangement links TRBV19 to TRBJ1-6; tentatively, D is TRBD1 (5 bases). V lost 2 bases to trimming and J lost 5 bases, with 7 bases between them. The CDR3 is 14 amino acids. Germline assignment: CDR1 LNHDA and CDR2 SQIVND (reference sequence). The CDR3 loop reads CASSITGDNSPLHF. The CDR3 coding sequence is TGTGCCAGTAGTATAACAGGAGATAATTCACCCCTCCACTTT.

The sample holds many counts of this clone. This chain links TRBV2 with TRBJ1-2; the D is unclear. V lost 0 bases, J lost 3 bases, and 11 bases lay in between. Germline lookup yields CDR1 SNHLY and CDR2 FYNNEI. There are 15 residues in the CDR3. The CDR3 region is CASSEAGGEHYGYTF. The CDR3, as DNA: TGTGCCAGCAGTGAAGCCGGCGGGGAGCACTATGGCTACACCTTC.

The J gene is TRBJ1-1, the V gene TRBV5-4; no clear D gene. This CDR3 has 14 residues. Trimming cost V 0 bases and J 1 base, with 7 bases left between them. Germline CDR1 SGHNT, CDR2 YYREEE (reference sequence). This CDR3 reads CASSLDASNTEAFF. CDR3 sequence (DNA): TGTGCCAGCAGCTTGGACGCGTCGAACACTGAAGCTTTCTTT. The full variable domain, in which reference TRBV5-4 and TRBJ1-1 provide the parts outside the CDR3, is ETGVTQSPTHLIKTRGQQVTLRCSSQSGHNTVSWYQQALGQGPQFIFQYYREEENGRGNFPPRFSGLQFPNYSSELNVNALELDDSALYLCASSLDASNTEAFFGQGTRLTVV.

The chain couples TRBV29-1 to TRBJ2-5; tentatively, D is TRBD1 (5 bases). CDR1 is SQVTM and CDR2 is ANQGSEA in the germline V gene. The length of the CDR3 is 15 residues. V lost 3 bases to trimming and J lost 1 base, with 15 bases between them. The DNA for the CDR3 is TGCAGCGTTGATAACAGGCCCAATTTCCAAGAGACCCAGTACTTC. Translation gives CSVDNRPNFQETQYF.

This chain joins TRBV4-2 and TRBJ1-2; possibly TRBD1 for D (6 bases). The CDR3 runs to 15 residues. V shed 1 base and J shed 2 bases, with 11 bases lying between them. CDR1 LGHNA and CDR2 YNFKEQ come from the germline V gene. CDR3 DNA: TGTGCCAGCAGCCAAGTCGGGGGGCTAAACTATGGCTACACCTTC. Protein product: CASSQVGGLNYGYTF.

This clone showed up many times. Here the CDR3 DNA reads TGTGCCAGCAGGGGGACAGGGAGCGTAGGTGGCTACACCTTC. Protein sequence: CASRGTGSVGGYTF. The chain links TRBV6-5 to TRBJ1-2, with 9 bases that match TRBD1. The germline V gene encodes CDR1 MNHEY and CDR2 SVGAGI. This CDR3 contains 14 residues. The ends lost 6 bases at V and 7 bases at J; junction bases unmatched: 9.

The rearrangement links TRBV28 to TRBJ2-1, with TRBD1 identical over 7 bases. The CDR3 has 13 residues. The V segment lost 8 bases and the J segment 3 bases; nucleotides outside the gene matches: 4. Germline lookup yields CDR1 MDHEN and CDR2 SYDVKM. CDR3 residues: CASGAGGYNEQFF. The CDR3 coding sequence is TGTGCCAGCGGGGCAGGGGGCTACAATGAGCAGTTCTTC.

This clone was found once. The rearrangement joins TRBV20-1 to TRBJ1-5; 7 bases are shared with TRBD1. This CDR3 is built from 15 residues. Per germline, CDR1 DFQATT and CDR2 SNEGSKA (reference sequence). The J segment lost 6 bases and the V segment lost 3 bases, leaving 11 bases of the junction unmatched. The CDR3 reads CSASVTTGTAQPQHF. CDR3 bases: TGCAGTGCTAGTGTAACGACAGGGACGGCTCAGCCCCAGCATTTT.

The chain uses TRBV11-2 and TRBJ1-4; no clear D. This CDR3 has 13 residues. Germline V gene sequence: CDR1 SGHAT, CDR2 FQNNGV. Trimming left V 5 bases short and J 0 bases short, with 4 bases between. Here the CDR3 reads CASSLSTNEKLFF. CDR3 nucleotide sequence: TGTGCCAGCAGCCTTTCAACTAATGAAAAACTGTTTTTT.

The CDR3 sequence is CSARDMITSTF. CDR3 bases: TGCAGTGCTAGAGACATGATAACTAGTACCTTC. The rearrangement links TRBV20-1 to TRBJ1-2; D uncertain. Germline V gene lookup returns CDR1 DFQATT and CDR2 SNEGSKA (reference sequence). The germline V and J ends were trimmed by 0 bases and 14 bases, with 13 bases remaining between them. The CDR3 runs 11 residues.

V usage is TRBV3-1 (or the pseudogene TRBV3-2) and J usage is TRBJ2-5, with TRBD2 identical over 11 bases. This CDR3 has 14 residues. Germline assignment: CDR1 LGHDT and CDR2 YNNKEL (reference sequence). Trimming removed 4 bases from V and 2 bases from J; junction bases left unmatched: 0. The CDR3 spells CASSLAGGQETQYF. The CDR3, as DNA: TGTGCCAGCAGCCTAGCGGGAGGGCAAGAGACCCAGTACTTC.

The chain recombines TRBV11-3 with TRBJ1-1, with 9 bases identical to TRBD1. Germline V gene data show CDR1 as SGHNT and CDR2 as YENEEA. The length of the CDR3 is 14 residues. J lost 7 bases, V lost 8 bases, and 11 bases had no gene match. For the CDR3, the DNA is TGTGCCAGCTACCGGGACAGGGATATTGATGAAGCTTTCTTT. It encodes CASYRDRDIDEAFF. The full variable domain, completed using reference TRBV11-3 and TRBJ1-1, is EAGVVQSPRYKIIEKKQPVAFWCNPISGHNTLYWYLQNLGQGPELLIRYENEEAVDDSQLPKDRFSAERLKGVDSTLKIQPAELGDSAVYLCASYRDRDIDEAFFGQGTRLTVV.

The V and J genes are TRBV4-1 and TRBJ1-6, with D possibly matching TRBD1 (5 bases). The V gene's germline CDR1 is MGHRA and CDR2 YSYEKL. V lost 1 base and J 3 bases, leaving 7 bases between the germline ends. The CDR3 covers 15 residues. CDR3 residues: CASSQGQYYNSPLHF. The CDR3 DNA is TGCGCCAGCAGCCAAGGACAGTACTATAATTCACCCCTCCACTTT.

The gene calls are TRBV4-1 and TRBJ2-7, with 10 bases identical to TRBD2. After removal of 3 bases from V and 2 bases from J, the junction contained 7 bases not matched to a gene. The V gene's germline CDR1 is MGHRA and CDR2 YSYEKL. CDR3 length: 16 amino acids. In DNA form, the CDR3 reads TGCGCCAGCAGCCAGGGTACTAGCGGGGTAGCCTACGAGCAGTACTTC. This sequence encodes CASSQGTSGVAYEQYF.

The rearrangement links TRBV28 to TRBJ2-2; 7 bases align to TRBD2. Germline lookup yields CDR1 MDHEN and CDR2 SYDVKM. The CDR3 contains 14 residues. Trimming took 7 bases from V and 4 from J; bases not matched to a gene: 6. The CDR3 sequence: CASILRGSTGELFF. The CDR3 region has the DNA TGTGCCAGCATTCTGCGGGGGTCCACCGGGGAGCTGTTTTTT.

The table lists this clone with a few counts. The CDR3 nucleotides are TGTGCCAGCAGCCCCGGGGCTAGCGGGCAATACGAGCAGTACTTC. Protein sequence: CASSPGASGQYEQYF. The rearrangement uses TRBV27 and TRBJ2-7; 8 bases map to TRBD2. CDR3 length equals 15 residues. The V gene's germline CDR1 is MNHEY and CDR2 SMNVEV (reference sequence). Germline trimming cut 6 bases from V and 4 bases from J; bases unmatched to any gene: 11.

The chain uses TRBV7-3 and TRBJ1-2, with 7 bases that match TRBD1. Germline CDR1 reads SGHTA; CDR2 reads FQGTGA. There are 14 residues in the CDR3. The V and J ends lost 1 base and 8 bases, in that order; junction bases with no gene match: 7. The CDR3 sequence: CASSLKQGFVGYTF. In DNA, the CDR3 is TGTGCCAGCAGCTTAAAACAGGGGTTTGTCGGCTACACCTTC.

CDR3 DNA: TGTGCCAGCAGCCTTGTCGGACAGAGCTCCTACGAGCAGTACTTC. Its translation is CASSLVGQSSYEQYF. The rearrangement links TRBV7-2 to TRBJ2-7; D possibly corresponds to TRBD1 (6 bases). Trimming cost V 5 bases and J 0 bases, with 14 bases left between them. CDR1 is SGHTA and CDR2 is FQGNSA in the germline V gene. The CDR3 covers 15 residues.

The rearrangement uses TRBV9 and TRBJ2-1; 9 nucleotides agree with TRBD2. The CDR3 totals 13 residues. With V trimmed by 3 bases and J by 7 bases, 2 bases remained unmatched. From germline, CDR1 is SGDLS and CDR2 YYNGEE. The CDR3 nucleotides are TGTGCCAGCAGCGGTAGCGGGAGTAATGAGCAGTTCTTC. This encodes CASSGSGSNEQFF. Looking up the rest from reference TRBV9 and TRBJ2-1 gives the full variable domain: DSGVTQTPKHLITATGQRVTLRCSPRSGDLSVYWYQQSLDQGLQFLIQYYNGEERAKGNILERFSAQQFPDLHSELNLSSLELGDSALYFCASSGSGSNEQFFGPGTRLTVL.